This TCR beta chain stems from a study of beta chain features in type 1 diabetes. Study-wide points: The naive, central memory and Treg TCRB repertoires showed an apparent similarity that was greater among patients than among healthy donors. Significant though moderate, a shortening of TCRB CDR3s appeared in all four CD4+ subsets of Type 1 diabetes patients. HLA influence on TCRB rearrangement stayed unresolved here.

Every bit of the isolated RNA underwent reverse transcription, so sequencing read expressed TCRB transcripts. Method: immunoSEQ multiplex PCR; TCRdb's copy keeps in-frame clones and lacks some. This table has about 150,000 clones, about 9.4% appearing once. This clone was counted between two and nine times. Its specificity is not known. Sampling consisted of one heparinised blood draw per donor, averaging about 116 mL. Germline-derived CDR1 and CDR2 are MNHEY and SMNVEV (reference sequence). J was trimmed by 7 bases and V by 5 bases; bases with no gene match: 6. The CDR3 consists of 15 residues. The sequenced sample consisted of central memory CD4+ T cells from blood. The clonotype comes from a young man with type 1 diabetes. J is TRBJ2-1 and V is TRBV27, with TRBD2 identical over 12 bases. In DNA form, the CDR3 reads TGTGCCAGCAGTACACTAGCGGGAGGAGTGAATGAGCAGTTCTTC. This sequence encodes CASSTLAGGVNEQFF.